Detailed here is one T cell receptor (beta chain). There are a few counts of this clonotype. Its antigen remains undetermined. Base qualities were left out, and no much larger clone turns up one base away. Libraries of naive CD8 T cells were built from approximately 20,000 to 1,000,000 sorted cells, with 10%, 30% or 50% of the purified RNA used. Naive CD8 T cells, defined as CD8+CD4-CCR7+CD45RA+, were FACS-sorted into RLT Plus buffer on a BD FACSAria II. To test detection sensitivity, Jurkat RNA equivalent to about eleven TCR copies was spiked into samples of about 19,000-1,000,000 naive CD8 T cells. Enrichment of CD8 T cells was performed with RosetteSep CD8+ T Cell Enrichment Cocktail and Ficoll-Paque, after which ACK red cell lysis was carried out. Library creation used PCR. The run used a NextSeq 500. Bulk TCR libraries were made following a previously described method, with the TCR primers given in Table S5. Total RNA was purified with the Qiagen AllPrep DNA/RNA kit. Before analysis, reads from multiple sequencing runs of the same library were pooled. From the authors' description of their analysis: Reads were retained only if an exact TCR constant sequence was present, and the retained reads were trimmed to 150 nt and grouped according to their 12-nt molecular barcodes. Within each barcode group, reads were sub-clustered at a 15% Levenshtein threshold, and quality-weighted consensus sequences were built per RNA molecule. Non-functional sequences were removed, as were lower-count sequences one edit away from another. Based on a fit of two negative binomial distributions, barcode sub-clusters having less than 20% of the maximum read count were discarded. The public reads were run again by TCRdb, first through fastp at Q25 and then through MiXCR, and only productive beta chains were kept. Duplicate CDR3 protein sequences are folded into a single record with the most common DNA and genes. The V and J calls follow TCRdb's processing rather than the paper's. The sample includes some 590,000 distinct CDR3 sequences, with 25% observed a single time. The ten largest clones take up 0.78% of the sample.

These data come from a study of molecular identifiers for immune sequencing clone quantification (dated by TCRdb to the late 2010s). Turning to the overall study: For a replicate experiment, RNA from 20,000 or 100,000 naive CD8 T cells was divided into five aliquots, of which four were sequenced. This methods study benchmarked molecular-identifier clustering-based TCR repertoire sequencing (MIDCIRS) and TCR RNA copy counting, using CD8 T cells to do so.

Beyond this particular receptor, the publication reports: Identical TCR molecules sharing a barcode could cause highly expanded clone sizes to be underestimated. Without barcode sub-clustering, chimeric consensus sequences inflated TCR diversity; chimeras reached as high as 47%. Naive libraries contained spiked-in Jurkat TCR RNA (more than nine copies' worth), which is not part of the donor repertoire. Modeling indicated about three TCR RNA copies recovered per cell, compared with about 9.4 by digital PCR, which implies a capture efficiency of about 27%. Clones above 20 RNA copies held over 98% of molecules in CMV-specific effector cells but under 1% in naive cells. Even against a background of one million naive CD8 T cells, spiked-in Jurkat TCR RNA amounting to a single cell's worth was reported to be detectable.

V ends up 5 bases short and J 0 bases short, with an unmatched junction base count of 6. Per the germline V gene, MDHEN is the CDR1 and SYDVKM is the CDR2. The CDR3 measures 16 amino acids from cysteine to phenylalanine. The only DNA kept is the CDR3, 48 bases in frame from the first base. The sample was naive CD8+ T cells from blood, with Jurkat cell RNA spiked in. The meaning of the sample's cell subset or site label: FACS-sorted CD8+CD4-CCR7+CD45RA+ naive T cells. The sequence is built from TRBV28 and TRBJ2-7; 11 nucleotides in the junction match TRBD2. This clonotype was sampled from a human donor in good health. Some libraries in this study had Jurkat cell RNA spiked in. CDR3 reads: CASSQPGLAGSYEQYF. DNA sequence: TGTGCCAGCAGTCAACCCGGACTAGCGGGCTCCTACGAGCAGTACTTC.